Below are 21 T cell receptor beta chains sequenced from a single sample in a study of blood T cells in healthy people across ages. A second about 7 to 11 cycle PCR used barcoded and J-beta primers. TCRdb recomputed calls from the 5' RACE reads with MiXCR, one row per CDR3 protein. The sample has 950,000 to 1,200,000 distinct CDR3 sequences; under 40% are singletons. Material: blood. Source of these receptors: a man aged 18 to 29 in good health.

This clonotype was seen more than once but under ten times. The CDR3 sequence: CASSRTEKNEKLFF. The CDR3, as DNA: TGTGCCAGCAGTCGGACAGAGAAGAATGAAAAACTGTTTTTT. The V gene is TRBV12-3 or TRBV12-4, the J gene TRBJ1-4; tentative D call: TRBD1 (6 bases). This CDR3 spans 14 amino acids. V gave up 5 bases and J gave up 5 bases, with 12 bases separating them.

This chain connects TRBV2 to TRBJ1-1; 10 bases are a match to TRBD1. The CDR3 covers 18 residues. Germline loops: CDR1 SNHLY, CDR2 FYNNEI. Unmatched junction bases numbered 16, after V lost 4 bases and J lost 5 bases. The CDR3 reads CASSAGPGQGKARTEAFF. CDR3 coding DNA: TGTGCCAGCAGTGCGGGTCCGGGACAGGGGAAGGCGCGAACTGAAGCTTTCTTT.

This clonotype was found a few times. The V and J genes are TRBV9 and TRBJ2-1; D possibly corresponds to TRBD2 (6 bases). The CDR3 has 15 residues. Germline CDR1 is SGDLS and CDR2 is YYNGEE. V lost 6 bases and J lost 5, with 18 bases in between. The CDR3 protein is CASTPRGTGDNEQFF. The CDR3 nucleotides are TGTGCCAGCACTCCACGGGGCACGGGAGACAATGAGCAGTTCTTC. Together with reference TRBV9 and TRBJ2-1, the CDR3 gives the full variable domain: DSGVTQTPKHLITATGQRVTLRCSPRSGDLSVYWYQQSLDQGLQFLIQYYNGEERAKGNILERFSAQQFPDLHSELNLSSLELGDSALYFCASTPRGTGDNEQFFGPGTRLTVL.

The chain has TRBV27 and TRBJ1-2; 7 nucleotides line up with TRBD1. Germline V gene lookup returns CDR1 MNHEY and CDR2 SMNVEV (reference sequence). The V gene end was trimmed by 6 bases and the J gene end by 2 bases; junction bases not matched to a gene: 6. This CDR3 has 14 residues. The CDR3 nucleotides read TGTGCCAGCAGCGACAGGGCTCCCAACTATGGCTACACCTTC. This codes for CASSDRAPNYGYTF.

This clonotype was observed a handful of times. J is TRBJ1-1 and V is TRBV7-2; D uncertain. With 0 bases removed from V and 0 bases from J, the gap between germline ends came to 11 bases. Germline-derived CDR1 and CDR2 are SGHTA and FQGNSA. The CDR3 runs to 16 residues. CDR3 loop: CASSLAGYGVNTEAFF. The CDR3 DNA follows: TGTGCCAGCAGCTTAGCGGGCTATGGTGTGAACACTGAAGCTTTCTTT.

The chain couples TRBV9 to TRBJ2-2, with D unclear. Trimming stripped 0 bases from V and 0 bases from J, with 6 bases between. This CDR3 spans 15 amino acids. Germline V gene data show CDR1 as SGDLS and CDR2 as YYNGEE. The CDR3 DNA sequence: TGTGCCAGCAGCGTAGACACAGCGAACACCGGGGAGCTGTTTTTT. Translation gives CASSVDTANTGELFF.

Notes on this clonotype: Given a much more abundant clone one base away, this may be a read error. The chain links TRBV28 to TRBJ2-1; 7 nucleotides line up with TRBD1. Germline V gene lookup returns CDR1 MDHEN and CDR2 SYDVKM. The CDR3 is 15 amino acids. J gave up 6 bases and V 2 bases, and 7 bases lay outside the gene matches. The CDR3 DNA sequence: TGTGCCAGCAGTTTAGGAACAGGGGCCCGCAATGAGCAGTTCTTC. Amino acids: CASSLGTGARNEQFF.

The gene calls are TRBV5-5 and TRBJ2-5; tentatively, D is TRBD1 (5 bases). CDR1 and CDR2 from the germline V gene are SGHKS and YYEKEE (reference sequence). Trimming left V 1 base short and J 11 bases short, with 21 bases between. The CDR3 is 15 residues long. As DNA, the CDR3 is TGTGCCAGCAGCTTGACAGGTTATTTCAACAATGAGCAGTACTTC. Translation gives CASSLTGYFNNEQYF.

The gene calls are TRBV29-1 and TRBJ1-4, with 10 bases fitting TRBD1. Germline-derived CDR1 and CDR2 are SQVTM and ANQGSEA. With V trimmed by 6 bases and J by 8 bases, 3 bases remained unmatched. CDR3 length: 12 amino acids. CDR3 sequence (DNA): TGCAGCGTGACAGGGGGCGAGGAAAAACTGTTTTTT. It encodes CSVTGGEEKLFF.

This chain links TRBV6-1 with TRBJ2-2; 8 nucleotides agree with TRBD2. Germline-derived CDR1 and CDR2 are MNHNS and SASEGT. This CDR3 comprises 18 residues. The ends lost 6 bases at V and 0 bases at J; junction bases unmatched: 12. CDR3 nucleotides: TGTGCCAGCAGCGGCGGAAAGCGGGGGAACCCGAACACCGGGGAGCTGTTTTTT. Translation gives CASSGGKRGNPNTGELFF.

A note on this clonotype: A read error may account for a junction end that differs from germline. This sequence joins TRBV12-3 or TRBV12-4 and TRBJ1-2; TRBD1 is a possible D gene (6 bases). This CDR3 spans 14 amino acids. The CDR3 sequence is CASRPGDPIYGCTF. CDR3 bases: TGTGCCAGCAGACCAGGGGATCCCATCTATGGCTGCACCTTC.

This sequence joins TRBV4-2 and TRBJ1-1; D is possibly TRBD1 (5 bases). CDR3 length: 13 residues. Germline CDR1 is LGHNA and CDR2 is YNFKEQ. The V end was cut by 7 bases, the J end by 7 bases, with 16 bases between. CDR3 in DNA: TGTGCCAGCACCCCTATGGGGGGGGATGAAGCTTTCTTT. It translates to CASTPMGGDEAFF.

This clonotype has more than one count but fewer than ten. The chain couples TRBV27 to TRBJ2-7; a possible D gene is TRBD1 (6 bases). The CDR3 is 14 amino acids. Per germline, CDR1 MNHEY and CDR2 SMNVEV (reference sequence). Deletions cut 5 bases from V and 6 bases from J, with 17 bases between. The CDR3: CASSAYRESSEQYF. The CDR3 nucleotides read TGTGCCAGCAGTGCCTACAGGGAGTCAAGCGAGCAGTACTTC.

The chain is built from TRBV7-8 and TRBJ2-1, with TRBD2 matching 7 bases. CDR1 and CDR2 from the germline V gene are SGHVS and FQNEAQ. CDR3 length equals 13 residues. The junction had 2 bases not matched to a gene; V was cut back by 1 base and J by 8 bases. The CDR3 nucleotides read TGTGCCAGCAGCTTAGTAGGGAGGGATGAGCAGTTCTTC. Protein sequence: CASSLVGRDEQFF.

This rearrangement joins TRBV7-9 to TRBJ1-1; D is ambiguous. Trimming took 0 bases from V and 1 from J, leaving 9 bases between them. Looked up from germline, CDR1 is SEHNR and CDR2 is FQNEAQ (reference sequence). The CDR3 sequence is 15 residues long. The CDR3 DNA follows: TGTGCCAGCAGCTTAGCATGGAGAGAGAACACTGAAGCTTTCTTT. As protein: CASSLAWRENTEAFF. Drawing the rest from reference TRBV7-9 and TRBJ1-1, the complete variable domain is DTGVSQNPRHKITKRGQNVTFRCDPISEHNRLYWYRQTLGQGPEFLTYFQNEAQLEKSRLLSDRFSAERPKGSFSTLEIQRTEQGDSAMYLCASSLAWRENTEAFFGQGTRLTVV.

The CDR3 region has the DNA TGTGCCAGCAGTTACGAGACAGGGGCCTACGAGCAGTACTTC. Its translation: CASSYETGAYEQYF. The genes are TRBV6-5 and TRBJ2-7; 8 bases map to TRBD1. Looked up from germline, CDR1 is MNHEY and CDR2 is SVGAGI. The CDR3 length is 14 residues. The junction had 2 bases not matched to a gene; V was cut back by 2 bases and J by 2 bases.

The chain combines TRBV6-1 with TRBJ1-2; TRBD1 is a possible D gene (5 bases). Germline V lookup: CDR1 MNHNS, CDR2 SASEGT. Trimming removed 9 bases at V and 4 bases at J, with 12 bases between. CDR3 length: 12 residues. For the CDR3, the DNA is TGTGCCAGTGAGAAGACAGTCTATGGCTACACCTTC. Protein sequence: CASEKTVYGYTF.

The sample holds a few counts of this clonotype. CDR3 DNA: TGTGCCAGCAGTATTCAGGGCGCGCGCTATGGCTACACCTTC. It translates to CASSIQGARYGYTF. V is TRBV6-2 or TRBV6-3 and J is TRBJ1-2, with D possibly TRBD1 on 5 matching bases. Germline V gene sequence: CDR1 MNHEY, CDR2 SVGEGT. Trimming cost V 5 bases and J 4 bases, with 14 bases left between them. The CDR3 length is 14 residues.

This clonotype has just a few counts. The V and J genes are TRBV6-2 or TRBV6-3 and TRBJ2-4, with D tentatively TRBD2 (6 bases). The CDR3 spans 16 residues. The V end lost 4 bases, the J end lost 0 bases, and 13 bases lay between the germline ends. CDR1 and CDR2 (germline): MNHEY, SVGEGT. The CDR3 DNA reads TGTGCCAGCAGTTGGGAGGTGGAGTCAGCCAAAAACATTCAGTACTTC. Protein sequence: CASSWEVESAKNIQYF.

This clonotype occurred many times. The chain recombines TRBV9 with TRBJ2-3, with D perhaps TRBD1 (6 bases). The CDR3 contains 14 residues. Germline V CDR1 and CDR2: SGDLS, YYNGEE. The V gene lost 4 bases and the J gene lost 1 base, with 10 bases spanning the gap. The CDR3 sequence: CASSPRTGTDTQYF. The CDR3 DNA reads as TGTGCCAGCAGCCCACGGACAGGCACAGATACGCAGTATTTT.

This clonotype occurred a few times. The chain links TRBV5-6 to TRBJ2-3; TRBD2 matches at 12 bases. This CDR3 comprises 17 residues. Germline V gives CDR1 SGHDT, CDR2 YYEEEE. CDR3 in amino acids: CAAAPPGLAGTTDTQYF. DNA of the CDR3: TGTGCAGCCGCTCCCCCCGGACTAGCGGGGACCACAGATACGCAGTATTTT.